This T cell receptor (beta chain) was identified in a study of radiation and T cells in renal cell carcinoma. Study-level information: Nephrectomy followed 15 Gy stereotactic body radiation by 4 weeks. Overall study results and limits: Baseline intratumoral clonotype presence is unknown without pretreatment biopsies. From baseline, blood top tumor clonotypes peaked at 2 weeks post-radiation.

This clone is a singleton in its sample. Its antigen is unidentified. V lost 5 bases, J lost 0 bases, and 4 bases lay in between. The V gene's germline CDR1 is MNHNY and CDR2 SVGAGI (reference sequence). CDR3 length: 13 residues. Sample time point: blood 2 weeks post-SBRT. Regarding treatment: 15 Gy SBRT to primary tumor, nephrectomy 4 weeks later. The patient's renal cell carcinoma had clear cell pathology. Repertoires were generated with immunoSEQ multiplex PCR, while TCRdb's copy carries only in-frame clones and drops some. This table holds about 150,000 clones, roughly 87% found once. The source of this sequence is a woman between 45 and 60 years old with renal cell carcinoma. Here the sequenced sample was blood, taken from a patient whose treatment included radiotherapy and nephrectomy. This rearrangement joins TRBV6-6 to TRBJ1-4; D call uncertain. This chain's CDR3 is CASSKATNEKLFF. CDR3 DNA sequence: TGTGCCAGCAGTAAAGCAACTAATGAAAAACTGTTTTTT.